A selection of T cell receptor beta chains follows, all from one sample in a study of T cells in Graves' hyperthyroidism and ophthalmopathy. MiXCR, applied by TCRdb to the multiplex PCR reads, yields one record per CDR3 protein. This table holds roughly 100,000 distinct CDR3 sequences, approximately 48% found once. The sequenced sample consisted of blood. These receptors all stem from a man aged 35-49 years with Graves' hyperthyroidism. Each CDR3 is given with its conserved first and last residue. The D gene is left open where the match is weak. Part of the rows lack a size; the others show once, few, many or a class for expanded clones.

clone_size j_call v_call d_call cdr3_aa cdr3_nt
many TRBJ1-1 TRBV6-1 . CASSRGVRLRNTEAFF TGTGCCAGCAGCAGGGGAGTTAGGCTGCGGAACACTGAAGCTTTCTTT
. TRBJ2-1 TRBV7-3 . CASPLKQGNEQFF TGTGCCAGCCCACTGAAACAAGGCAATGAGCAGTTCTTC
once TRBJ1-3 TRBV19 TRBD1 CASSPRGPGNTIYF TGTGCCAGTAGTCCTAGGGGGCCAGGAAACACCATATATTTT
. TRBJ2-1 TRBV2 TRBD1 CASSLGTDEQFF TGTGCCAGCAGTTTAGGGACAGATGAGCAGTTCTTC
many TRBJ2-2 TRBV19 . CASRNFGAVGNTGELFF TGTGCCAGTAGAAACTTCGGGGCGGTCGGGAACACCGGGGAGCTGTTTTTT
. TRBJ1-1 TRBV9 . CASSCRPSLGSGTHTEAFF TGTGCCAGCAGCTGCCGACCTAGTCTAGGTAGCGGGACGCACACTGAAGCTTTCTTT
. TRBJ2-2 TRBV19 . CVSSVSGSAGELFF TGTGTCAGTAGTGTAAGCGGGTCGGCCGGGGAGCTGTTTTTT
. TRBJ2-7 TRBV2 TRBD1 CASRVTGGYEQYF TGTGCCAGCAGAGTGACAGGGGGCTACGAGCAGTACTTC
. TRBJ1-5 TRBV7-2 . CASSPTGSHSNQPQHF TGTGCCAGCAGCCCTACCGGGAGTCATAGCAATCAGCCCCAGCATTTT
many TRBJ1-5 TRBV20-1 TRBD1 CSASVLRTGGDQPQHF TGCAGTGCTAGCGTACTGCGGACAGGGGGCGATCAGCCCCAGCATTTT
many TRBJ2-5 TRBV5-6 . CASSTGETQYF TGTGCCAGCAGCACCGGGGAGACCCAGTACTTC
many TRBJ1-6 TRBV3-1 . CASSQHLDSPLHF TGTGCCAGCAGCCAACATCTCGATTCACCCCTCCACTTT
. TRBJ2-5 TRBV7-2 . CASSLGGLGETQYF TGTGCCAGCAGCTTGGGCGGGCTAGGGGAGACCCAGTACTTC
. TRBJ2-5 TRBV29-1 . CSVRQAGETQYF TGCAGCGTCCGACAGGCTGGAGAGACCCAGTACTTC
few TRBJ2-6 TRBV6-1 . CASSEPTGRGAFSGANVLTF TGTGCCAGCAGTGAACCTACCGGGCGGGGCGCTTTCTCTGGGGCCAACGTCCTGACTTTC
many TRBJ2-3 TRBV20-1 . CSADPPGAGDTQYF TGCAGTGCTGACCCCCCGGGGGCAGGGGATACGCAGTATTTT
. TRBJ1-5 TRBV6-6 TRBD1 CASTPGGQPQHF TGTGCCAGCACCCCAGGGGGCCAGCCCCAGCATTTT
. TRBJ2-1 TRBV11-3 TRBD2 CASSLDLTSGRDLNEQFF TGTGCCAGCAGCTTAGATCTAACTAGCGGGAGGGACTTAAATGAGCAGTTCTTC
many TRBJ2-1 TRBV5-1 . CASSYYPGAHEQFF TGCGCCAGCAGCTACTACCCAGGGGCCCATGAGCAGTTCTTC
. TRBJ2-3 TRBV7-2 . CASSLARGTDTQYF TGTGCCAGCAGCTTAGCGCGAGGGACAGATACGCAGTATTTT
. TRBJ2-1 TRBV7-2 TRBD2 CASRGRGALRPNEQFF TGTGCCAGCAGGGGGCGGGGGGCCCTTCGGCCCAATGAGCAGTTCTTC
. TRBJ1-4 TRBV12-3/TRBV12-4 . CASSWGLAGEKLFF TGTGCCAGCAGTTGGGGACTAGCGGGTGAAAAACTGTTTTTT
. TRBJ1-5 TRBV11-3 TRBD1 CASRRDRGQPPQHF TGTGCCAGCAGGCGGGACAGGGGGCAACCGCCCCAGCATTTT
many TRBJ1-1 TRBV13 . CASSPKYTEAFF TGTGCCAGCAGCCCTAAGTACACTGAAGCTTTCTTT
many TRBJ2-1 TRBV12-3/TRBV12-4 . CASSTVREQFF TGTGCCAGCAGTACAGTCAGAGAGCAGTTCTTC
. TRBJ2-3 TRBV9 . CASSPRGTGSDTQYF TGTGCCAGCAGCCCTAGGGGAACAGGGTCAGATACGCAGTATTTT
. TRBJ1-1 TRBV29-1 TRBD1 CSVHTGTGGTNTEAFF TGCAGCGTCCACACCGGGACAGGCGGGACGAACACTGAAGCTTTCTTT
many TRBJ1-5 TRBV2 TRBD1 CASRITGVGQPQHF TGTGCCAGCAGAATTACAGGGGTCGGTCAGCCCCAGCATTTT
few TRBJ2-1 TRBV10-3 . CASSLSGPTSYNEQFF TGTGCCAGCAGTTTATCTGGCCCGACCTCCTACAATGAGCAGTTCTTC
. TRBJ1-4 TRBV30 TRBD1 CAWSEAGTGDEKLFF TGTGCCTGGAGTGAGGCGGGGACAGGGGACGAAAAACTGTTTTTT
. TRBJ2-2 TRBV7-6 . CASSKASRELFF TGTGCCAGCAGCAAAGCTTCCAGGGAGCTGTTTTTT
many TRBJ1-6 TRBV4-2 . CASSQEGRNQNSPLHF TGTGCCAGCAGCCAAGAAGGAAGAAACCAGAATTCACCCCTCCACTTT
once TRBJ2-3 TRBV19 TRBD1 CASSRYGTGGSTDTQYF TGTGCCAGTAGTCGATACGGGACAGGGGGATCCACAGATACGCAGTATTTT
. TRBJ2-1 TRBV2 . CASRDSGSYNEQFF TGTGCCAGCCGTGACAGCGGCTCCTACAATGAGCAGTTCTTC